Listed below are T cell receptor beta chains from one sample, sequenced in a study of circulating and synovial CD4+ cells in juvenile arthritis. The method was immunoSEQ multiplex PCR; TCRdb's version includes in-frame clones alone and lacks a portion of them. The sample yields 39,000 or so clones, roughly 94% seen once. The sample comprised CD4+ T cells from blood. These receptor sequences come from a human donor with juvenile idiopathic arthritis. The CDR3 runs from the conserved cysteine through the conserved F or W. The order of the fields is D gene, J gene, V gene, CDR3 DNA, CDR3 protein. The D gene is left open where the match is weak.

>NA|TRBJ1-1|TRBV7-3
TGTGCCAGCAGCCGGAGGGCAGACACTGAAGCTTTCTTT
CASSRRADTEAFF
>NA|TRBJ1-1|TRBV18
TGTGCCAGCTCTCCCTCTTCCCTGCGGGCTTTCTTT
CASSPSSLRAFF
>NA|TRBJ2-5|TRBV6-6
TGTGCCAGCAGTTACTCGCAGGGGGAGACCCAGTACTTC
CASSYSQGETQYF
>NA|TRBJ1-4|TRBV19
TGTGCCAGTAGTGTTCGCCGGTCTGGACAGAAATTCGAAAAACTGTTTTTT
CASSVRRSGQKFEKLFF
>NA|TRBJ2-7|TRBV4-3
TGCGCCAGCAGCCAGGACAGTAATTACGAGCAGTACTTC
CASSQDSNYEQYF
>TRBD2|TRBJ2-2|TRBV7-3
TGTGCCAGCAGCCCCCGACTAGCGGGGGGTTCGAGCACCGGGGAGCTGTTTTTT
CASSPRLAGGSSTGELFF
>NA|TRBJ2-7|TRBV18
TGTGCCAGCTCACCGGAACTCGGGGTTAGCTACGAGCAGTACTTC
CASSPELGVSYEQYF
>TRBD1|TRBJ2-1|TRBV29-1
TGCAGCGCAGACAGGGTACGAACCACCCCAGACAATGAGCAGTTCTTC
CSADRVRTTPDNEQFF
>NA|TRBJ2-3|TRBV7-2
TGTGCCAGCAGCTTCTCAGGGGTTGCCGATACGCAGTATTTT
CASSFSGVADTQYF
>NA|TRBJ1-5|TRBV19
TGTGCCAGTAGTTCGGTACAGGGTAGCAATCAGCCCCAGCATTTT
CASSSVQGSNQPQHF
>NA|TRBJ2-1|TRBV15
TGTGCCACCAGCAGAGAAGGGGTCTATGAGCAGTTCTTC
CATSREGVYEQFF
>TRBD1|TRBJ1-6|TRBV10-3
TGTGCCATCAGTTCGACAGGGGACCCCTATAATTCACCCCTCCACTTT
CAISSTGDPYNSPLHF